This T cell receptor beta chain was obtained from a study of molecular identifiers for immune sequencing clone quantification. Study-level information: Replicate RNA came from 20,000 or 100,000 naive CD8 cells and was split five ways, and four parts were sequenced. Overall study findings and caveats: In CMV-specific effectors, clones above 20 copies held over 97% of molecules; naive, under 1%.

Libraries of bulk TCR were made by previously described methods (with listed TCR primers). TCRdb re-derived calls from the PCR reads in MiXCR, one entry per CDR3 protein. Among over 600,000 distinct CDR3 sequences listed, 15% to 20% were seen once. In the sort, naive CD8 T cells were defined as CD8+CD4-CCR7+CD45RA+. Germline-derived CDR1 and CDR2 are LNHDA and SQIVND (reference sequence). V gave up 1 base and J gave up 3 bases; unmatched junction bases: 3. The CDR3 covers 15 residues. A note on this clonotype: The antigen is undetermined.

The genes are TRBV19 and TRBJ1-1, with 9 bases lining up with TRBD1. The receptor was derived from a human donor in good health. Some libraries in this study had Jurkat cell RNA spiked in. The sample comprised naive CD8+ T cells from blood, with Jurkat cell RNA spiked in. Noted subset: FACS-sorted CD8+CD4-CCR7+CD45RA+ naive T cells. This chain's CDR3 is CASSIGTGAYTEAFF. CDR3 DNA sequence: TGTGCCAGTAGTATAGGGACAGGGGCGTACACTGAAGCTTTCTTT.